The 22 T cell receptor beta chains below were found in one sample sequenced in a study of blood T cell repertoires in COVID-19. Using immunoSEQ multiplex PCR, the repertoire was profiled, and TCRdb retains in-frame clones only, with some absent. The sample lists over 100,000 clones, 91% occurring once. Sequencing was carried out using peripheral blood. All receptors come from a man between 18 and 29 years old with acute or convalescent COVID-19.

The chain joins TRBV5-1 to TRBJ2-7; TRBD2 matches at 9 bases. Germline trimming cut 0 bases from V and 1 base from J; bases unmatched to any gene: 5. From germline, CDR1 is SGHRS and CDR2 YFSETQ. CDR3 size: 16 residues. The CDR3 spells CASSLAAAGGSYEQYF. The CDR3 bases are TGCGCCAGCAGCTTGGCTGCAGCGGGAGGATCCTACGAGCAGTACTTC.

J is TRBJ1-1 and V is TRBV3-1 (or the pseudogene TRBV3-2); TRBD1 is a possible D gene (5 bases). Germline V gives CDR1 LGHDT, CDR2 YNNKEL (reference sequence). V was trimmed by 1 base and J by 3 bases, leaving 12 bases between them. The CDR3 sequence is 15 residues long. The DNA for the CDR3 is TGTGCCAGCAGCCAAGGTGGCAGGGTATACACTGAAGCTTTCTTT. Its translation: CASSQGGRVYTEAFF.

The gene calls are TRBV5-1 and TRBJ1-2, with TRBD1 identical over 9 bases. V shed 2 bases and J 8 bases; nucleotides not matched to a gene: 10. Germline V gene data show CDR1 as SGHRS and CDR2 as YFSETQ. CDR3 length: 15 residues. CDR3 protein: CASSLDVQGAGGYTF. The CDR3, as DNA: TGCGCCAGCAGCTTAGACGTACAGGGGGCAGGCGGCTACACCTTC. Based on the CDR3 plus reference TRBV5-1 and TRBJ1-2, the full variable domain is KAGVTQTPRYLIKTRGQQVTLSCSPISGHRSVSWYQQTPGQGLQFLFEYFSETQRNKGNFPGRFSGRQFSNSRSEMNVSTLELGDSALYLCASSLDVQGAGGYTFGSGTRLTVV.

V usage is TRBV11-2 and J usage is TRBJ1-1; the match to TRBD1 covers 7 bases. This CDR3 is built from 15 residues. Germline V gene sequence: CDR1 SGHAT, CDR2 FQNNGV. V was clipped by 0 bases and J by 4 bases; unmatched bases: 5. CDR3 sequence: CASSLDPGGGTEAFF. CDR3 coding DNA: TGTGCCAGCAGCTTAGATCCAGGGGGAGGCACTGAAGCTTTCTTT. The full variable domain, in which reference TRBV11-2 and TRBJ1-1 provide the parts outside the CDR3, is EAGVAQSPRYKIIEKRQSVAFWCNPISGHATLYWYQQILGQGPKLLIQFQNNGVVDDSQLPKDRFSAERLKGVDSTLKIQPAKLEDSAVYLCASSLDPGGGTEAFFGQGTRLTVV.

The rearrangement links TRBV12-3 or TRBV12-4 to TRBJ2-7, with 8 bases matching TRBD2. This CDR3 is built from 13 residues. V shed 8 bases, J shed 1 base, and the junction held 4 bases outside the gene matches. Here the CDR3 reads CASRLARSYEQYF. The CDR3 nucleotides are TGTGCCAGCCGACTAGCGCGGTCCTACGAGCAGTACTTC.

The chain recombines TRBV6-5 with TRBJ1-1, with 9 bases identical to TRBD1. With 6 bases clipped from V and 8 bases from J, the junction kept 7 bases outside the gene matches. There are 13 residues in the CDR3. Looked up from germline, CDR1 is MNHEY and CDR2 is SVGAGI. The CDR3 spells CASRRTGAGEAFF. CDR3 in DNA: TGTGCCAGCAGAAGGACAGGGGCCGGGGAAGCTTTCTTT.

The chain carries TRBV28 and TRBJ1-5; TRBD1 matches at 7 bases. The CDR3 has 11 residues. After removal of 8 bases from V and 7 bases from J, the junction contained 2 bases not matched to a gene. Germline values: CDR1 MDHEN, CDR2 SYDVKM. The chain's CDR3 is CASGTAQPQHF. The CDR3 nucleotides read TGTGCCAGCGGGACAGCCCAGCCCCAGCATTTT.

This clone showed up just once. The chain carries TRBV25-1 and TRBJ2-4; 8 bases are a match to TRBD1. The V segment lost 4 bases and the J segment 3 bases; nucleotides outside the gene matches: 2. CDR1 is MGHDK, CDR2 SYGVNS, per germline. This CDR3 comprises 14 residues. The CDR3 bases are TGTGCCAGCAGTGGGACAGGGAACAAAAACATTCAGTACTTC. Residues: CASSGTGNKNIQYF.

The chain couples TRBV2 to TRBJ1-1; D remains ambiguous. The CDR3 length is 14 residues. V dropped 1 base and J dropped 4 bases, with 10 bases sitting between them. Germline loops: CDR1 SNHLY, CDR2 FYNNEI. CDR3 sequence (DNA): TGTGCCAGCAGTGAAGGGGCCGTGGTCACTGAAGCTTTCTTT. Translated: CASSEGAVVTEAFF.

The genes are TRBV6-6 and TRBJ1-1, with D possibly TRBD1 on 5 matching bases. The CDR3 extends over 12 amino acids. Germline CDR1 MNHNY, CDR2 SVGAGI (reference sequence). Trimming removed 1 base from V and 11 bases from J, with 11 bases in between. This CDR3 reads CASSYYPGVAFF. CDR3 in DNA: TGTGCCAGCAGTTACTACCCGGGGGTGGCTTTCTTT.

CDR3 coding DNA: TGTGCCAGTAGTATAGGGACAGGAGATATCTACGAGCAGTACTTC. It yields the protein CASSIGTGDIYEQYF. The chain joins TRBV19 to TRBJ2-7; 7 bases are shared with TRBD1. Germline V CDR1 and CDR2: LNHDA, SQIVND (reference sequence). V gave up 1 base and J gave up 3 bases; unmatched junction bases: 6. The CDR3 is made up of 15 amino acids.

The sample holds one count of this clone. The rearrangement links TRBV10-3 to TRBJ2-2, with a weak D call TRBD2 (6 bases). Germline loops: CDR1 ENHRY, CDR2 SYGVKD. The germline V and J ends were trimmed by 10 bases and 6 bases, with 12 bases remaining between them. CDR3 length equals 12 residues. CDR3 bases: TGTGCCACGCGCGGGGAGGCCGGGGAGCTGTTTTTT. It is translated as CATRGEAGELFF.

The gene calls are TRBV27 and TRBJ1-4; tentatively, D is TRBD1 (6 bases). Per germline, CDR1 MNHEY and CDR2 SMNVEV (reference sequence). Trimming stripped 5 bases from V and 1 base from J, with 11 bases between. The CDR3 loop spans 15 amino acids. The CDR3 loop is CASSLYRETNEKLFF. The CDR3 nucleotides read TGTGCCAGCAGTCTCTACAGGGAAACTAATGAAAAACTGTTTTTT.

J is TRBJ1-1 and V is TRBV11-2; unclear D gene. Per the germline V gene, CDR1 is SGHAT and CDR2 is FQNNGV. V shed 5 bases and J shed 3 bases, with 22 bases lying between them. CDR3 size: 17 residues. The CDR3 region has the DNA TGTGCCAGCAGCCTAACGGGGTTAAGGATTAGATACACTGAAGCTTTCTTT. Protein: CASSLTGLRIRYTEAFF.

The rearrangement links TRBV7-8 to TRBJ1-2, with 7 bases lining up with TRBD1. CDR3 length: 15 amino acids. The germline V gene encodes CDR1 SGHVS and CDR2 FQNEAQ. With 3 bases clipped from V and 7 bases from J, the junction kept 11 bases outside the gene matches. CDR3: CASSLVTGYESGYTF. The CDR3 DNA reads as TGTGCCAGCAGCTTGGTGACAGGGTATGAGTCTGGCTACACCTTC.

The chain recombines TRBV27 with TRBJ2-2; 8 bases are a match to TRBD1. The CDR3 runs to 15 residues. V was pared by 8 bases and J by 5 bases, with 10 bases of the junction left unmatched. The germline V gene has CDR1 MNHEY and CDR2 SMNVEV (reference sequence). CDR3 loop: CASRRQGFGTGELFF. For the CDR3, the DNA is TGTGCCAGCCGTAGACAGGGGTTTGGAACCGGGGAGCTGTTTTTT.

The chain couples TRBV10-1 to TRBJ2-5; D call uncertain. This CDR3 spans 14 amino acids. V lost 5 bases and J 2 bases, leaving 12 bases between the germline ends. The V gene's germline CDR1 is WNHNN and CDR2 SYGVQD (reference sequence). This chain's CDR3 is CASSPGNVQETQYF. CDR3 coding DNA: TGCGCCAGCAGTCCCGGTAATGTACAAGAGACCCAGTACTTC.

As to this clone: One end of the junction fails to match germline, which may point to a read error. The chain links TRBV11-2 to TRBJ2-2; D gene ambiguous. CDR1 and CDR2 (germline): SGHAT, FQNNGV. The CDR3 totals 14 residues. The CDR3 DNA reads as TGTGCCAGCAGATTAGTCGGGAACACCGGGGAGCTGTTTTTT. This sequence encodes CASRLVGNTGELFF.

A note on this clone: The same CDR3 also results from other DNA sequences found in this sample. The chain recombines TRBV24-1 with TRBJ1-2, with D possibly TRBD1 on 6 matching bases. The CDR3 is 13 residues long. Germline loops: CDR1 KGHDR, CDR2 SFDVKD. The germline V and J ends were trimmed by 10 bases and 2 bases, with 13 bases remaining between them. The CDR3 nucleotides read TGTGCCACGTCTGACACAGGGAACTATGGCTACACCTTC. The encoded protein is CATSDTGNYGYTF.

The chain has TRBV30 and TRBJ1-4; D ambiguous. The CDR3 is 12 residues long. V was clipped by 8 bases and J by 4 bases, with 11 bases between them. CDR1 and CDR2 (germline): GTSNPN, SVGIG (reference sequence). CDR3 sequence: CALRTDNEKLFF. As DNA, the CDR3 is TGTGCCCTCCGAACAGATAATGAAAAACTGTTTTTT.

The V gene is TRBV9, the J gene TRBJ2-1; D is uncertain. CDR3 length: 13 residues. The V and J ends lost 4 bases and 7 bases respectively, with 12 bases between them. Germline assignment: CDR1 SGDLS and CDR2 YYNGEE. CDR3 residues: CASSLAGGNEQFF. The CDR3 bases are TGTGCCAGCAGCCTCGCTGGCGGAAATGAGCAGTTCTTC. The full variable domain, rest sourced from reference TRBV9 and TRBJ2-1, is DSGVTQTPKHLITATGQRVTLRCSPRSGDLSVYWYQQSLDQGLQFLIQYYNGEERAKGNILERFSAQQFPDLHSELNLSSLELGDSALYFCASSLAGGNEQFFGPGTRLTVL.

The V call is TRBV9, the J call TRBJ1-2, with a possible D match to TRBD1 (5 bases). Germline CDR1 and CDR2: SGDLS and YYNGEE. CDR3 length equals 14 residues. Trimming cost V 0 bases and J 4 bases, with 10 bases left between them. Written as DNA, the CDR3 is TGTGCCAGCAGCGTAGGGGGGGACCTCTATGGCTACACCTTC. Its translation: CASSVGGDLYGYTF.